What follows are 32 T cell receptor beta chains derived from one specimen sequenced in a study of blood T cell repertoires in COVID-19. The data were produced by immunoSEQ multiplex PCR, yet TCRdb's version contains in-frame clones alone and is incomplete. The sample lists 95,000 to 150,000 clones, 80% seen once, with more than 15% in the top ten. The specimen sequenced was peripheral blood. The receptors shown here come from a man in his 60s with active or convalescent COVID-19.

This chain connects TRBV7-3 to TRBJ2-1; 10 bases are a match to TRBD1. There are 13 residues in the CDR3. From germline, CDR1 is SGHTA and CDR2 FQGTGA. Trimming took 8 bases from V and 7 from J; bases not matched to a gene: 5. CDR3 in amino acids: CASRDRGQNEQFF. In nucleotides, the CDR3 is TGTGCCAGCCGAGACAGGGGGCAGAATGAGCAGTTCTTC.

There are many counts of this clone. The chain uses TRBV20-1 and TRBJ2-3; TRBD2 matches at 7 bases. Germline lookup yields CDR1 DFQATT and CDR2 SNEGSKA (reference sequence). J gave up 15 bases and V 6 bases, and 9 bases lay outside the gene matches. The CDR3 sequence is 10 residues long. The CDR3 nucleotides are TGCAGTGCCGGACTAGTTCCCCAATATTTT. The encoded protein is CSAGLVPQYF.

This clone was found many times. The V and J genes are TRBV5-1 and TRBJ2-7; 7 bases fit TRBD1. The germline V gene encodes CDR1 SGHRS and CDR2 YFSETQ. This CDR3 is 11 amino acids long. The ends lost 7 bases at V and 6 bases at J; junction bases unmatched: 4. The CDR3 DNA is TGCGCCAGCCTGACAGGGAGCGAGCAGTACTTC. As protein: CASLTGSEQYF.

This clone was seen only a few times. This rearrangement joins TRBV5-1 to TRBJ2-2, with 7 nucleotides matching TRBD1. The CDR3 spans 16 residues. Trimming took 2 bases from V and 4 from J; bases not matched to a gene: 8. Per the germline V gene, CDR1 is SGHRS and CDR2 is YFSETQ. The CDR3 spells CASSFGQESFTGELFF. DNA for the CDR3: TGCGCCAGCAGCTTCGGACAGGAATCCTTCACCGGGGAGCTGTTTTTT.

The rearrangement uses TRBV29-1 and TRBJ2-7; a weak D match, TRBD2 (6 bases). CDR1 and CDR2 from the germline V gene are SQVTM and ANQGSEA. This CDR3 has 13 residues. V was shortened by 3 bases and J by 4 bases, with 13 bases between the two germline ends. The CDR3 DNA reads TGCAGCGTTGAGTACGGGACTCAATACGAGCAGTACTTC. Its translation: CSVEYGTQYEQYF.

This rearrangement joins TRBV28 to TRBJ2-7; 8 nucleotides line up with TRBD2. The germline V gene has CDR1 MDHEN and CDR2 SYDVKM. V was pared by 8 bases and J by 5 bases, with 5 bases of the junction left unmatched. CDR3 length: 12 amino acids. Here the CDR3 reads CASGPGGNEQYF. Written as DNA, the CDR3 is TGTGCCAGCGGACCGGGAGGGAACGAGCAGTACTTC. The entire variable domain, with the rest obtained from reference TRBV28 and TRBJ2-7, is as follows: DVKVTQSSRYLVKRTGEKVFLECVQDMDHENMFWYRQDPGLGLRLIYFSYDVKMKEKGDIPEGYSVSREKKERFSLILESASTNQTSMYLCASGPGGNEQYFGPGTRLTVT.

This clone was picked up many times. This chain links TRBV6-7 with TRBJ2-2; perhaps TRBD1 as D (5 bases). TRBV6-7 is recorded as an ORF, its role being uncertain. The CDR3 sequence is 15 residues long. V lost 0 bases to trimming and J lost 2 bases, with 7 bases between them. The CDR3 protein is CASSYSGVNTGELFF. The CDR3, as DNA: TGTGCCAGCAGTTACTCAGGGGTCAACACCGGGGAGCTGTTTTTT.

The genes are TRBV15 and TRBJ1-4; tentative D call: TRBD1 (6 bases). Looked up from germline, CDR1 is LNHNV and CDR2 is YYDKDF (reference sequence). This CDR3 is built from 17 residues. The ends were cut back, 1 base at V and 4 bases at J, with 16 bases in the middle. CDR3 DNA: TGTGCCACCAGCAGAGTCGGTTCGACAGGACGTAATGAAAAACTGTTTTTT. Translated: CATSRVGSTGRNEKLFF.

This chain links TRBV15 with TRBJ2-3; TRBD2 might be the D (6 bases). Germline V gene sequence: CDR1 LNHNV, CDR2 YYDKDF (reference sequence). CDR3 length equals 15 residues. V was cut by 4 bases and J by 0 bases, with 11 bases left in between. CDR3 sequence (DNA): TGTGCCACCAGCAACCGGGACTTCAGCACAGATACGCAGTATTTT. Amino acids: CATSNRDFSTDTQYF.

CDR3 loop: CASSQWSRTDTQYF. CDR3 DNA sequence: TGTGCCAGCAGCCAGTGGTCGAGGACAGATACGCAGTATTTT. V gene TRBV3-1 (or the pseudogene TRBV3-2) combines with J gene TRBJ2-3, with D hard to call. Trimming shortened V by 3 bases and J by 3 bases, and 10 bases separated the two germline ends. This CDR3 spans 14 amino acids. Germline V gene sequence: CDR1 LGHDT, CDR2 YNNKEL (reference sequence).

The chain is built from TRBV7-6 and TRBJ1-6; D perhaps matches TRBD1 (5 bases). V was shortened by 1 base and J by 13 bases, with 14 bases between the two germline ends. Germline values: CDR1 SGHVS, CDR2 FNYEAQ. The CDR3 runs to 14 residues. CDR3 DNA sequence: TGTGCCAGCAGCTTAGGGACACGGTCGGGTCCCCTCCACTTT. Its translation: CASSLGTRSGPLHF.

This clone occurred once. The V call is TRBV18, the J call TRBJ2-1; 8 bases fit TRBD2. There are 15 residues in the CDR3. After removal of 3 bases from V and 6 bases from J, the junction contained 7 bases not matched to a gene. Germline V gene data show CDR1 as KGHSH and CDR2 as LQKENI. The CDR3 is CASSPPGTSSNEQFF. CDR3 nucleotides: TGTGCCAGCTCACCCCCCGGGACTAGTTCCAATGAGCAGTTCTTC.

This clone was seen more than once but under ten times. The genes are TRBV7-2 and TRBJ2-3; D not resolved. CDR1 SGHTA and CDR2 FQGNSA come from the germline V gene. V lost 8 bases and J lost 0, with 15 bases in between. The CDR3 covers 15 residues. The CDR3 reads CASALMGASTDTQYF. The CDR3 nucleotides are TGTGCCAGCGCTTTAATGGGCGCGAGCACAGATACGCAGTATTTT.

The J gene is TRBJ1-5, the V gene TRBV5-1, with 7 bases that match TRBD1. CDR1 is SGHRS, CDR2 YFSETQ, per germline. The CDR3 is 15 amino acids. The trim removed 0 bases at V and 5 bases at J, leaving 5 bases unmatched. The CDR3 nucleotides read TGCGCCAGCAGCTTGGGGCCAACAGGGGATCAGCCCCAGCATTTT. Protein product: CASSLGPTGDQPQHF.

This chain links TRBV6-5 with TRBJ1-3, with D possibly TRBD1 on 5 matching bases. Germline CDR1 is MNHEY and CDR2 is SVGAGI. The V end lost 6 bases, the J end lost 0 bases, and 12 bases lay between the germline ends. This CDR3 is built from 15 residues. In DNA form, the CDR3 reads TGTGCCAGCAGGCCTCGACAGAGCTCTGGAAACACCATATATTTT. Translated, it gives CASRPRQSSGNTIYF.

This clone showed up just a few times. The chain carries TRBV14 and TRBJ2-5; D perhaps matches TRBD1 (5 bases). Germline assignment: CDR1 SGHDN and CDR2 FVKESK. V was shortened by 1 base and J by 5 bases, with 14 bases between the two germline ends. CDR3 length: 15 residues. The CDR3 reads CASSQVGPPAETQYF. CDR3 nucleotides: TGTGCCAGCAGCCAAGTGGGGCCCCCGGCGGAGACCCAGTACTTC. The complete variable domain, with remaining parts taken from reference TRBV14 and TRBJ2-5, reads EAGVTQFPSHSVIEKGQTVTLRCDPISGHDNLYWYRRVMGKEIKFLLHFVKESKQDESGMPNNRFLAERTGGTYSTLKVQPAELEDSGVYFCASSQVGPPAETQYFGPGTRLLVL.

This chain links TRBV3-1 (or the pseudogene TRBV3-2) with TRBJ2-7; the D gene is possibly TRBD2 (5 bases). V dropped 3 bases and J dropped 5 bases, with 11 bases sitting between them. The CDR3 is made up of 13 amino acids. Germline loops: CDR1 LGHDT, CDR2 YNNKEL (reference sequence). Here the CDR3 reads CASSHRELDEQYF. CDR3 nucleotide sequence: TGTGCCAGCAGCCATAGGGAGTTGGACGAGCAGTACTTC.

This clone was seen many times. The genes are TRBV25-1 and TRBJ2-1, with D perhaps matching TRBD1 (5 bases). Germline CDR1 MGHDK, CDR2 SYGVNS. CDR3 size: 16 residues. Trimming removed 5 bases from V and 0 bases from J, with 14 bases in between. CDR3 DNA sequence: TGTGCCAGCAGTAAAAGGGCAGGGCTCTCCTACAATGAGCAGTTCTTC. It encodes CASSKRAGLSYNEQFF.

This clone is a singleton in its sample. The chain employs TRBV9 and TRBJ1-2; D gene ambiguous. CDR3 length: 11 amino acids. The germline CDR1 and CDR2 sequences are SGDLS and YYNGEE. Trimming took 0 bases from V and 8 from J, leaving 5 bases between them. Here the CDR3 DNA reads TGTGCCAGCAGCGTAGGGCACGGCTACACCTTC. It is translated as CASSVGHGYTF.

The V call is TRBV19, the J call TRBJ2-1, with TRBD1 matching over 7 bases. The CDR3 is 15 amino acids. Unmatched junction bases numbered 6, after V lost 5 bases and J lost 2 bases. In germline, CDR1 is LNHDA, CDR2 SQIVND (reference sequence). The CDR3, as DNA: TGTGCCAGTAGTCCTAGTAGGGGGCCCTACAATGAGCAGTTCTTC. As protein: CASSPSRGPYNEQFF.

The J gene is TRBJ1-4, the V gene TRBV10-2, with 12 bases matching TRBD1. This CDR3 region has 15 residues. Germline V gene data show CDR1 as WSHSY and CDR2 as SAAADI. The V and J ends lost 4 bases and 5 bases, in that order; junction bases with no gene match: 2. CDR3 in amino acids: CASSAGTGGNEKLFF. The CDR3 DNA sequence: TGCGCCAGCAGTGCTGGGACAGGGGGCAATGAAAAACTGTTTTTT.

This chain links TRBV6-2 or TRBV6-3 with TRBJ1-1; 8 bases match TRBD1. Germline V CDR1 and CDR2: MNHEY, SVGEGT. This CDR3 comprises 15 residues. The ends lost 5 bases at V and 1 base at J; junction bases unmatched: 6. The DNA for the CDR3 is TGTGCCAGCAGTCACAGGGGGTCGGGGAACACTGAAGCTTTCTTT. It yields the protein CASSHRGSGNTEAFF.

The sample holds one count of this clone. The chain combines TRBV10-3 with TRBJ2-6; 7 bases are shared with TRBD1. The CDR3 is made up of 16 amino acids. V lost 6 bases to trimming and J lost 0 bases; unmatched junction nucleotides: 5. Germline lookup yields CDR1 ENHRY and CDR2 SYGVKD. The CDR3 coding sequence is TGTGCCATCAGAGGACAGGCCAGCTCTGGGGCCAACGTCCTGACTTTC. Protein sequence: CAIRGQASSGANVLTF.

V is TRBV4-1 and J is TRBJ2-7; 10 bases are a match to TRBD2. This CDR3 comprises 16 residues. Germline assignment: CDR1 MGHRA and CDR2 YSYEKL. Trimming removed 1 base from V and 3 bases from J; junction bases left unmatched: 6. CDR3 nucleotide sequence: TGCGCCAGCAGCCAAGTCGCTAGCGGGAGATACTACGAGCAGTACTTC. It encodes CASSQVASGRYYEQYF.

The CDR3 reads CASSLALAASYNEQFF. CDR3 DNA sequence: TGTGCCAGCAGCTTAGCGCTAGCGGCCTCCTACAATGAGCAGTTCTTC. The chain has TRBV7-2 and TRBJ2-1; 7 bases match TRBD2. The V gene end was trimmed by 0 bases and the J gene end by 0 bases; junction bases not matched to a gene: 2. The CDR3 has 16 amino acids. Germline values: CDR1 SGHTA, CDR2 FQGNSA.

V gene TRBV19 combines with J gene TRBJ1-6, with D uncertain. The CDR3 is 15 amino acids. The V and J ends lost 3 bases and 6 bases respectively, with 12 bases between them. Germline assignment: CDR1 LNHDA and CDR2 SQIVND (reference sequence). The CDR3, as DNA: TGTGCCAGTAGTATTTCTCTCCTCCGTAATTCACCCCTCCACTTT. It yields the protein CASSISLLRNSPLHF. Full variable domain (outside the CDR3, taken from reference TRBV19 and TRBJ1-6): DGGITQSPKYLFRKEGQNVTLSCEQNLNHDAMYWYRQDPGQGLRLIYYSQIVNDFQKGDIAEGYSVSREKKESFPLTVTSAQKNPTAFYLCASSISLLRNSPLHFGNGTRLTVT.

This clone occurred once. The genes are TRBV19 and TRBJ1-5; a weak D match, TRBD1 (5 bases). Germline V gene sequence: CDR1 LNHDA, CDR2 SQIVND (reference sequence). The CDR3 loop spans 15 amino acids. Trimming pared 7 bases from V and 5 bases from J, leaving 18 bases between. The CDR3 nucleotides are TGTGCCAGTACCCCCGTCGGGGGGTTGGATCAGCCCCAGCATTTT. Encoded protein: CASTPVGGLDQPQHF.

The genes are TRBV21-1 and TRBJ2-5; TRBD2, the table's D call, was not compared with the DNA. TRBV21-1 is given as a pseudogene. CDR3 length equals 17 residues. The CDR3 nucleotides read TGTGCCAGTTCTGGGAGGCGAGTTAGGGTGGCTCAAGAGACCCAGTACTTC. Translation: CASSGRRVRVAQETQYF.

This chain links TRBV19 with TRBJ2-5; 10 bases are a match to TRBD2. The CDR3 has 18 residues. Germline-derived CDR1 and CDR2 are LNHDA and SQIVND (reference sequence). Trimming took 2 bases from V and 5 from J; bases not matched to a gene: 14. The CDR3 coding sequence is TGTGCCAGTAGTATACACCGTAGCGGGAGGAACCGTCGGGAGACCCAGTACTTC. As protein: CASSIHRSGRNRRETQYF.

The chain links TRBV7-9 to TRBJ2-5; 14 bases agree with TRBD2. CDR1 is SEHNR, CDR2 FQNEAQ, per germline (reference sequence). The CDR3 covers 15 residues. Trimming took 5 bases from V and 5 from J; bases not matched to a gene: 4. The CDR3 here is CASSPGLAGVETQYF. In DNA, the CDR3 is TGTGCCAGCAGCCCGGGACTAGCGGGAGTTGAGACCCAGTACTTC.

The chain carries TRBV5-3 and TRBJ2-6; D gene uncertain. TRBV5-3 qualifies as an ORF whose function is uncertain. Trimming took off 5 bases at V and 0 bases at J, with 6 bases between the two ends. CDR3 length equals 14 residues. CDR3: CARRAFSGANVLTF. The CDR3 coding sequence is TGTGCCAGAAGGGCCTTCTCTGGGGCCAACGTCCTGACTTTC.

This chain uses TRBV18 with TRBJ2-1; D gene uncertain. The CDR3 loop spans 14 amino acids. Germline V gene sequence: CDR1 KGHSH, CDR2 LQKENI. The V end lost 2 bases, the J end lost 6 bases, and 11 bases lay between the germline ends. The DNA for the CDR3 is TGTGCCAGCTCACCAAGGAGTGTCGGCAATGAGCAGTTCTTC. Its translation: CASSPRSVGNEQFF.